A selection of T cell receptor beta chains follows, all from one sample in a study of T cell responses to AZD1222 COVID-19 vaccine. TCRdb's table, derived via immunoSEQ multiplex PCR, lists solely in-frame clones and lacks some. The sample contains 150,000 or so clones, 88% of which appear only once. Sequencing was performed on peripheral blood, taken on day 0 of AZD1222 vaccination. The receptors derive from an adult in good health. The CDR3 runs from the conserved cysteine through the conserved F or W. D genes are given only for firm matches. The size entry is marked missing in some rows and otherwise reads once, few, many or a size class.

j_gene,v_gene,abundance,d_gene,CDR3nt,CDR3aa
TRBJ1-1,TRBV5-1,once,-,TGCGCCAGCAGCTTGGTTCGGGGGCTTAACACTGAAGCTTTCTTT,CASSLVRGLNTEAFF
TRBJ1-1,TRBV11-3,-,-,TGTGCCAGCAGCTTAGAGAGTGAAGAAGCTTTCTTT,CASSLESEEAFF
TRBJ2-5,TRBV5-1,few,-,TGCGCCAGCAGCTCCTCGGAGGGAGAGACCCAGTACTTC,CASSSSEGETQYF
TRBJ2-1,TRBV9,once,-,TGTGCCAGCAGCCCCTCCTGGAGCTCCTACAATGAGCAGTTCTTC,CASSPSWSSYNEQFF
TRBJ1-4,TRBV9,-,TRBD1,TGTGCCAGCAGCGTTTCCCCTTTGGGAGGGACAGGGGGTGATGAAAAACTGTTTTTT,CASSVSPLGGTGGDEKLFF
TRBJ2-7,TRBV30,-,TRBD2,TGTGCCTACCTCGGGAGGGCCCTTCGGGAGCAGTACTTC,CAYLGRALREQYF
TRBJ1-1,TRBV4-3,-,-,TGCGCCAGCAGCCTGGACAGGAACACTGAAGCTTTCTTT,CASSLDRNTEAFF
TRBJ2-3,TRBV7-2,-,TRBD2,TGTGCCAGCAGCTTAGTCCTGAGGACTAGCGGGAGGGGAGATACGCAGTATTTT,CASSLVLRTSGRGDTQYF
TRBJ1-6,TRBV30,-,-,TGTGCCTGGAGTTTTGAGGGAAGGGGTTCACCCCTCCACTTT,CAWSFEGRGSPLHF
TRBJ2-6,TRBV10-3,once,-,TGTGCCATCATGAGGAGACTGGGGGCCAACGTCCTGACTTTC,CAIMRRLGANVLTF
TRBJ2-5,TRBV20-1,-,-,TGCAGTGCGAGCGAAGAGACCCAGTACTTC,CSASEETQYF
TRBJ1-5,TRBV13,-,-,TGTGCCAGCAGCTTGAGGGGTAGCAATCAGCCCCAGCATTTT,CASSLRGSNQPQHF
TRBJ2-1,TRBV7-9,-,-,TGTGCCAGCAGCCCCGTCTACAATGAGCAGTTCTTC,CASSPVYNEQFF
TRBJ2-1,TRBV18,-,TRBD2,TGTGCCAGCTCCCGGCTTAGCGGGAGGGTGGGTAGCTCCTACAATGAGCAGTTCTTC,CASSRLSGRVGSSYNEQFF
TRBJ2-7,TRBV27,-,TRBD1,TGTGCCAGCAGTTTCCAGACAGGGGCCTTGAGTGAGCAGTACTTC,CASSFQTGALSEQYF
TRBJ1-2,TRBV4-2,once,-,TGTGCCAGCAGCCAAGACAGAGACTATGGCTACACCTTC,CASSQDRDYGYTF
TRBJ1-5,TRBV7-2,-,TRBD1,TGTGCCAGCAGCTACCGACAGGGGCCCAATCAGCCCCAGCATTTT,CASSYRQGPNQPQHF
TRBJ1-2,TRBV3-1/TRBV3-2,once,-,TGTGCCAGCAGCCAAAGGATGGCGAGGTCACACACCTTC,CASSQRMARSHTF
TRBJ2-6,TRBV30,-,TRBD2,TGTGCCTGGAGTCCACGGGGAGGGTTCGGGGCCAACGTCCTGACTTTC,CAWSPRGGFGANVLTF
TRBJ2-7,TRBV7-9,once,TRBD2,TGTGCCAGCAGCTTATACCTAGCGGACGAGGGGGAGCAGTACTTC,CASSLYLADEGEQYF
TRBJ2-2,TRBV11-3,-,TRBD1,TGTGCCAGCGGTCAGGGGGCGAACACCGGGGAGCTGTTTTTT,CASGQGANTGELFF
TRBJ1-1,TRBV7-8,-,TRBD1,TGTGCCAGCAGCTTAGTCGTTACAGGGGGAAGGACTGAAGCTTTCTTT,CASSLVVTGGRTEAFF
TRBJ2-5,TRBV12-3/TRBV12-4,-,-,TGTGCCAGCAGTTTAAAGCTTAGTGAGACCCAGTACTTC,CASSLKLSETQYF
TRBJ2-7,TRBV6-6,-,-,TGTGCCAGCAGCCCTGGGCCGGATCGGTACGAGCAGTACTTC,CASSPGPDRYEQYF
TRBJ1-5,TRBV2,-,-,TGTGCCAGCACCCCCAACAAGGAGGCCCGCATCTGGCCCCAGCATTTT,CASTPNKEARIWPQHF
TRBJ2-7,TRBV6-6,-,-,TGTGCCAGCAATCCCGGGGATAACGAGCAGTACTTC,CASNPGDNEQYF
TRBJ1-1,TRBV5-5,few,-,TGTGCCAGCAGCTTGGATGGGGGCGCGGAAGCTTTCTTT,CASSLDGGAEAFF
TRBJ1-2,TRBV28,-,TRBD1,TGTGCCAGCAGTCTTACATCCAGGGGGGTTCTCTATGGCTACACCTTC,CASSLTSRGVLYGYTF
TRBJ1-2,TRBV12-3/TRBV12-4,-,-,TGTGCCAGCAGCACCAGGGCAACCTATGGCTACACCTTC,CASSTRATYGYTF
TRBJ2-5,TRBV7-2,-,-,TGTGCCAGCAGCCCCAAAGAGACCCAGTACTTC,CASSPKETQYF
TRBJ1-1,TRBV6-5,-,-,TGTGCCAGCAGTCCGGACTCAGTAAACACTGAAGCTTTCTTT,CASSPDSVNTEAFF
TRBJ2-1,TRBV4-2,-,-,TGTGCCAGCAGCCAAGACCTCAGGCAGTCGGTTCAGGGTGAGCAGTTCTTC,CASSQDLRQSVQGEQFF
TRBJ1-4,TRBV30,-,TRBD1,TGTGCCTGGTCCGGGACAGGGCCTGAAAAACTGTTTTTT,CAWSGTGPEKLFF
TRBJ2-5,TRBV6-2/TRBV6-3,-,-,TGTGCCAGCAGTCTTCCCCATCCAGGAGGGACCCAGTACTTC,CASSLPHPGGTQYF
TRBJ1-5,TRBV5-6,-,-,TGTGCCAGCAGCTTGGCTGGGGGGAGCAATCAGCCCCAGCATTTT,CASSLAGGSNQPQHF
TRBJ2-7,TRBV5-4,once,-,TGTGCCAGCAGCTCGAACGGGGGCGAGCAGTACTTC,CASSSNGGEQYF
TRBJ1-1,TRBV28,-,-,TGTGCCAGCAGTTTATTGCTCAGCACTGAAGCTTTCTTT,CASSLLLSTEAFF